Below, 13 T cell receptor beta chains from the same sample are listed, as sequenced in a study of lymphopenia after photon versus proton radiotherapy. Libraries were prepared by immunoSEQ multiplex PCR; TCRdb keeps only in-frame clonotypes and omits some of them. The sample lists about 61,000 clones, 75% to 90% occurring once. The material sequenced was peripheral blood, taken from a patient treated with photon-based radiotherapy. Receptor source: a middle-aged man with gastric cancer.

The chain uses TRBV7-2 and TRBJ1-4; D not resolved. This CDR3 comprises 13 residues. The germline V gene encodes CDR1 SGHTA and CDR2 FQGNSA. V was clipped by 3 bases and J by 8 bases, with 10 bases between them. CDR3 coding DNA: TGTGCCAGCAGCTTCTTTAGGACGGAAAAACTGTTTTTT. Residues: CASSFFRTEKLFF.

The chain carries TRBV11-1 and TRBJ1-6; 9 bases align to TRBD1. This CDR3 is 14 amino acids long. The trim removed 4 bases at V and 9 bases at J, leaving 4 bases unmatched. Germline CDR1 is SGHAT and CDR2 is FQDESV (reference sequence). CDR3 sequence reads: CASSSGTGTSPLHF. CDR3 nucleotides: TGTGCCAGCAGCTCGGGGACAGGGACTTCACCCCTCCACTTT.

The rearrangement links TRBV19 to TRBJ2-3; D unresolved. This CDR3 is built from 15 residues. Germline CDR1 and CDR2: LNHDA and SQIVND (reference sequence). V lost 6 bases, J lost 0 bases, and 13 bases lay in between. This CDR3 is CASRLYTTSTDTQYF. The DNA of the CDR3 is TGTGCCAGTAGATTATACACGACTAGCACAGATACGCAGTATTTT.

The chain links TRBV7-9 to TRBJ2-6, with D unclear. Looked up from germline, CDR1 is SEHNR and CDR2 is FQNEAQ (reference sequence). The length of the CDR3 is 15 residues. The ends were cut back, 5 bases at V and 2 bases at J, with 10 bases in the middle. CDR3 sequence reads: CASSPPAAGANVLTF. The CDR3 DNA is TGTGCCAGCAGCCCCCCGGCGGCTGGGGCCAACGTCCTGACTTTC. Based on the CDR3 plus reference TRBV7-9 and TRBJ2-6, the full variable domain is DTGVSQNPRHKITKRGQNVTFRCDPISEHNRLYWYRQTLGQGPEFLTYFQNEAQLEKSRLLSDRFSAERPKGSFSTLEIQRTEQGDSAMYLCASSPPAAGANVLTFGAGSRLTVL.

The chain combines TRBV7-2 with TRBJ1-4; TRBD1 might be the D (6 bases). The CDR3 totals 15 residues. Deletions cut 7 bases from V and 3 bases from J, with 15 bases between. Germline assignment: CDR1 SGHTA and CDR2 FQGNSA. For the CDR3, the DNA is TGTGCCAGCAACGGAGGGGGGGCGGCTAATGAAAAACTGTTTTTT. This codes for CASNGGGAANEKLFF.

This clone was picked up a small number of times. V usage is TRBV6-1 and J usage is TRBJ1-5; a possible D gene is TRBD1 (6 bases). This CDR3 comprises 15 residues. V was shortened by 3 bases and J by 5 bases, with 14 bases between the two germline ends. Germline CDR1 and CDR2: MNHNS and SASEGT. CDR3 coding DNA: TGTGCCAGCAGTGACCACACCCGGACAGATCAGCCCCAGCATTTT. Protein product: CASSDHTRTDQPQHF.

This chain connects TRBV6-1 to TRBJ1-6, with 9 bases matching TRBD1. V was clipped by 0 bases and J by 9 bases; unmatched bases: 6. From germline, CDR1 is MNHNS and CDR2 SASEGT. This CDR3 has 16 residues. The CDR3 reads CASSEATGGWSSPLHF. The CDR3 bases are TGTGCCAGCAGTGAAGCCACAGGGGGCTGGAGTTCACCCCTCCACTTT.

The gene calls are TRBV7-2 and TRBJ2-7; 11 nucleotides agree with TRBD2. The CDR3 length is 14 residues. Germline V gene lookup returns CDR1 SGHTA and CDR2 FQGNSA. V was clipped by 1 base and J by 7 bases; unmatched bases: 3. The CDR3 here is CASSLGLAGREQYF. CDR3 nucleotides: TGTGCCAGCAGCTTAGGACTAGCGGGGCGGGAGCAGTACTTC.

Only a few counts were recorded for this clone. This chain links TRBV19 with TRBJ1-2; 8 nucleotides agree with TRBD1. The CDR3 is made up of 14 amino acids. Germline assignment: CDR1 LNHDA and CDR2 SQIVND (reference sequence). Trimming at V came to 3 bases and at J to 8 bases, leaving 8 bases not matched to a gene. The CDR3 spells CASSMDRANRGYTF. The CDR3 DNA sequence: TGTGCCAGTAGTATGGACAGGGCCAATCGGGGCTACACCTTC.

The genes are TRBV19 and TRBJ2-1; the match to TRBD2 covers 11 bases. The CDR3 is 15 amino acids. CDR1 and CDR2 (germline): LNHDA, SQIVND (reference sequence). J lost 7 bases, V lost 3 bases, and 5 bases had no gene match. In DNA, the CDR3 is TGTGCCAGTAGTATCGGGCTAGCGGGGGGAAATGAGCAGTTCTTC. It translates to CASSIGLAGGNEQFF.

This clone was counted a few times. The DNA of the CDR3 is TGTGCCAGCAGTGGAACAGGGACTCGTCAGCCCCAGCATTTT. Translated, it gives CASSGTGTRQPQHF. The V gene is TRBV2, the J gene TRBJ1-5, with D possibly being TRBD1 (6 bases). This CDR3 is 14 amino acids long. With 4 bases removed from V and 6 bases from J, the gap between germline ends came to 13 bases. Germline values: CDR1 SNHLY, CDR2 FYNNEI.

The chain carries TRBV5-1 and TRBJ1-1, with a weak D call TRBD1 (6 bases). The CDR3 runs to 16 residues. Germline assignment: CDR1 SGHRS and CDR2 YFSETQ. Trimming pared 2 bases from V and 0 bases from J, leaving 14 bases between. The CDR3 DNA follows: TGCGCCAGCAGCTTATCAGGGGACCGATTGAACACTGAAGCTTTCTTT. It codes for CASSLSGDRLNTEAFF. The full variable domain, in which reference TRBV5-1 and TRBJ1-1 provide the parts outside the CDR3, is KAGVTQTPRYLIKTRGQQVTLSCSPISGHRSVSWYQQTPGQGLQFLFEYFSETQRNKGNFPGRFSGRQFSNSRSEMNVSTLELGDSALYLCASSLSGDRLNTEAFFGQGTRLTVV.

The chain has TRBV6-5 and TRBJ1-2; TRBD1 might be the D (6 bases). V lost 5 bases to trimming and J lost 7 bases, with 14 bases between them. Germline V gene lookup returns CDR1 MNHEY and CDR2 SVGAGI. The CDR3 has 13 amino acids. CDR3 sequence (DNA): TGTGCCAGCAGTCCCACAGGGTTTGGTGGCTACACCTTC. This gives the protein CASSPTGFGGYTF.